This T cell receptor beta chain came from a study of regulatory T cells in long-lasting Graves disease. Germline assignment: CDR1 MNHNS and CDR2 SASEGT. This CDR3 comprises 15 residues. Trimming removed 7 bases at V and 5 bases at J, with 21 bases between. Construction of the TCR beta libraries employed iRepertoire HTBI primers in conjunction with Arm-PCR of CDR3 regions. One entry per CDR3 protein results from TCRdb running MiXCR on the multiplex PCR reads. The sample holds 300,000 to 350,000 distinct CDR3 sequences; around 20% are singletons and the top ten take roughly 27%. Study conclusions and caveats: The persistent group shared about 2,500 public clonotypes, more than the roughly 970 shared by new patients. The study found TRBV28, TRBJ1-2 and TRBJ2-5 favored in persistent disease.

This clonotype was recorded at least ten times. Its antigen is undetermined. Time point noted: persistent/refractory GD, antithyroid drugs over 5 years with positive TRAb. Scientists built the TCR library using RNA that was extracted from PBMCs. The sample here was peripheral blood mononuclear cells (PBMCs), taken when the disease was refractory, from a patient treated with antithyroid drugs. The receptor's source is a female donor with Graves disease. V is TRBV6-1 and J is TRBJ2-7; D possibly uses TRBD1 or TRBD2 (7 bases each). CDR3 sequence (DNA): TGTGCCAGCATCCAAAAGGGGAGGGGGCGACACGAGCAGTACTTC. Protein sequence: CASIQKGRGRHEQYF.